Below, 17 T cell receptor beta chains from the same sample are listed, as sequenced in a study of PD-L1 blockade in urothelial cancer. Here immunoSEQ multiplex PCR was the method, and the copy in TCRdb shows in-frame clones only, minus some. The sample records about 74,000 clones, approximately 80% being singletons. The sample consisted of PBMCs, taken around atezolizumab (anti-PD-L1) treatment. These TCRs come from a man aged 65-85 years with urothelial cancer.

The chain links TRBV9 to TRBJ2-1; 12 bases agree with TRBD2. V was clipped by 0 bases and J by 8 bases; unmatched bases: 12. Germline assignment: CDR1 SGDLS and CDR2 YYNGEE. The CDR3 covers 18 residues. CDR3 residues: CASSVDLAGGGLRDEQFF. The CDR3 region has the DNA TGTGCCAGCAGCGTAGATCTAGCGGGAGGGGGGTTACGGGATGAGCAGTTCTTC.

The chain is built from TRBV19 and TRBJ1-1, with 7 bases identical to TRBD1. CDR3 length equals 16 residues. Germline V lookup: CDR1 LNHDA, CDR2 SQIVND (reference sequence). Trimming cost V 5 bases and J 2 bases; bases outside gene matches: 11. In DNA, the CDR3 is TGTGCCAGTAGTCCACGGACAGGAAGGAGCAACACTGAAGCTTTCTTT. It codes for CASSPRTGRSNTEAFF.

This clone was seen a few times. The rearrangement uses TRBV6-1 and TRBJ1-1; TRBD1 might be the D (6 bases). The V and J ends lost 8 bases and 6 bases respectively, with 19 bases between them. Germline CDR1 reads MNHNS; CDR2 reads SASEGT. There are 14 residues in the CDR3. DNA for the CDR3: TGTGCCAGCGCGCACAGGGTTGACGGCGCTGAAGCTTTCTTT. Encoded protein: CASAHRVDGAEAFF.

The V and J genes are TRBV28 and TRBJ2-2; possible D gene TRBD1, 6 bases. This CDR3 has 15 amino acids. V shed 3 bases and J shed 3 bases, with 11 bases lying between them. Germline CDR1 is MDHEN and CDR2 is SYDVKM. The CDR3 DNA reads TGTGCCAGCAGTTTCGGACAGTGGGACACCGGGGAGCTGTTTTTT. Its protein product is CASSFGQWDTGELFF.

The V call is TRBV5-1, the J call TRBJ2-1; 10 nucleotides line up with TRBD2. The junction had 14 bases not matched to a gene; V was cut back by 5 bases and J by 6 bases. Germline CDR1 SGHRS, CDR2 YFSETQ. The CDR3 is 17 residues long. The CDR3 is CASRYPLQREGRNEQFF. Written as DNA, the CDR3 is TGCGCCAGCAGATACCCCCTCCAGCGGGAGGGGCGCAATGAGCAGTTCTTC.

The rearrangement uses TRBV5-6 and TRBJ2-3, with 8 bases aligning to TRBD1. V lost 0 bases and J lost 9; bases outside the gene matches: 12. CDR1 is SGHDT, CDR2 YYEEEE, per germline. The CDR3 is made up of 16 amino acids. The CDR3 DNA follows: TGTGCCAGCAGCTTGGGAGACAGGGGCTTCGGGGAGACGCAGTATTTT. This sequence encodes CASSLGDRGFGETQYF.

This clone was detected once. The chain employs TRBV25-1 and TRBJ1-5; 10 bases are a match to TRBD1. The CDR3 contains 15 residues. The V and J ends lost 5 bases and 3 bases, in that order; junction bases with no gene match: 4. Looked up from germline, CDR1 is MGHDK and CDR2 is SYGVNS. The CDR3 bases are TGTGCCAGCAGTTTTGGGACAGGGGACAATCAGCCCCAGCATTTT. It is translated as CASSFGTGDNQPQHF.

The rearrangement links TRBV9 to TRBJ2-3; no clear D. Germline V CDR1 and CDR2: SGDLS, YYNGEE. V was trimmed by 6 bases and J by 0 bases, leaving 8 bases between them. The CDR3 loop spans 13 amino acids. The CDR3, as DNA: TGTGCCAGCAACGAGCTTAGCACAGATACGCAGTATTTT. It yields the protein CASNELSTDTQYF.

This sequence joins TRBV7-6 and TRBJ2-2; 10 bases are shared with TRBD2. Trimming at V came to 7 bases and at J to 4 bases, leaving 6 bases not matched to a gene. Germline values: CDR1 SGHVS, CDR2 FNYEAQ. This CDR3 is 15 amino acids long. CDR3 loop: CASMRTSGLTGELFF. Here the CDR3 DNA reads TGTGCCAGCATGCGGACTAGCGGTCTCACCGGGGAGCTGTTTTTT. The full variable domain, in which reference TRBV7-6 and TRBJ2-2 provide the parts outside the CDR3, is GAGVSQSPRYKVTKRGQDVALRCDPISGHVSLYWYRQALGQGPEFLTYFNYEAQQDKSGLPNDRFSAERPEGSISTLTIQRTEQRDSAMYRCASMRTSGLTGELFFGEGSRLTVL.

The rearrangement joins TRBV19 to TRBJ2-7; 11 positions agree with TRBD2. V was pared by 4 bases and J by 3 bases, with 8 bases of the junction left unmatched. The V gene's germline CDR1 is LNHDA and CDR2 SQIVND (reference sequence). This CDR3 is 16 amino acids long. The CDR3 protein is CASSRSSGRALYEQYF. In DNA form, the CDR3 reads TGTGCCAGTAGTAGAAGTAGCGGGAGGGCCCTCTACGAGCAGTACTTC. The entire variable domain, with the rest obtained from reference TRBV19 and TRBJ2-7, is as follows: DGGITQSPKYLFRKEGQNVTLSCEQNLNHDAMYWYRQDPGQGLRLIYYSQIVNDFQKGDIAEGYSVSREKKESFPLTVTSAQKNPTAFYLCASSRSSGRALYEQYFGPGTRLTVT.

The V call is TRBV6-1, the J call TRBJ2-7; a possible D gene is TRBD1 (5 bases). This CDR3 contains 11 residues. V lost 1 base, J lost 10 bases, and 8 bases lay in between. Germline CDR1 MNHNS, CDR2 SASEGT. The CDR3 region has the DNA TGTGCCAGCAGTGAAGGGTGGACACAGTACTTC. Encoded protein: CASSEGWTQYF.

The V call is TRBV19, the J call TRBJ2-7; 8 bases fit TRBD1. With V trimmed by 5 bases and J by 2 bases, 8 bases remained unmatched. Germline V gene sequence: CDR1 LNHDA, CDR2 SQIVND (reference sequence). The CDR3 contains 15 residues. CDR3 protein: CASSRETGAPYEQYF. The CDR3 region has the DNA TGTGCCAGTAGTCGGGAGACAGGGGCCCCCTACGAGCAGTACTTC.

The chain uses TRBV5-1 and TRBJ2-2; no definite D call. V lost 1 base, J lost 3 bases, and 4 bases lay in between. Germline V gives CDR1 SGHRS, CDR2 YFSETQ. The CDR3 spans 13 residues. The DNA for the CDR3 is TGCGCCAGCAGCTTGCCTTACACCGGGGAGCTGTTTTTT. Residues: CASSLPYTGELFF.

V and J are TRBV7-3 and TRBJ2-1; D perhaps matches TRBD2 (5 bases). Trimming shortened V by 3 bases and J by 8 bases, and 11 bases separated the two germline ends. Looked up from germline, CDR1 is SGHTA and CDR2 is FQGTGA. This CDR3 spans 13 amino acids. CDR3 residues: CASSFLSGHEQFF. The CDR3 DNA reads as TGTGCCAGCAGCTTTCTAAGCGGTCATGAGCAGTTCTTC.

The count of this clone is one. The chain couples TRBV5-1 to TRBJ1-2, with D perhaps matching TRBD1 (5 bases). CDR1 is SGHRS, CDR2 YFSETQ, per germline. Deletions cut 0 bases from V and 4 bases from J, with 16 bases between. There are 16 residues in the CDR3. CDR3 amino acids: CASSLGGEAPAYGYTF. The CDR3 DNA follows: TGCGCCAGCAGCTTGGGGGGCGAAGCGCCGGCCTATGGCTACACCTTC.

This clone has only one observation. V and J are TRBV28 and TRBJ2-5, with D tentatively TRBD2 (5 bases). The assigned J gene may be wrong: the sequence end matches TRBJ2-7 better. The CDR3 has 12 residues. Germline V gene sequence: CDR1 MDHEN, CDR2 SYDVKM. Here the CDR3 reads CASSFSEAEQYF. DNA for the CDR3: TGTGCCAGCAGTTTTTCGGAGGCCGAGCAGTACTTC.

This chain links TRBV12-2 with TRBJ1-6. TRBV12-2 is tagged as a pseudogene. The CDR3 sequence is 12 residues long. The CDR3: CASRLRRSPLHF. CDR3 in DNA: TGTGCAAGTCGCTTGAGGCGGTCACCCCTCCACTTT.